This T cell receptor (beta chain) stems from a study of cytomegalovirus exposure and HLA in healthy donors. General study points: The listing of fewer than 200 TCR beta chains classed them as cytomegalovirus-associated. Reports indicated that the classifier achieved high specificity and sensitivity in diagnosing cytomegalovirus status. Many donors shared some public TCRs, even though most TCR sequences were rare.

Regarding this clone: Its matching antigen is unknown.

Trimming removed 0 bases from V and 5 bases from J, with 19 bases in between. This CDR3 has 18 amino acids. Per the germline V gene, CDR1 is SGHVS and CDR2 is FNYEAQ. Sequencing used immunoSEQ multiplex PCR; TCRdb keeps in-frame clones, though not all of them. This sample has 100,000 to 130,000 clones; approximately 96% occur once, and the top ten carry approximately 0.67%. The sample taken for sequencing was PBMCs. The V and J genes are TRBV7-6 and TRBJ1-4; possible D gene TRBD1, 5 bases. The source of this sequence is a woman aged 18-29 years in good health and CMV-seronegative. CDR3 protein: CASSLAVRQGIRNEKLFF. The CDR3 DNA reads TGTGCCAGCAGCTTAGCGGTGCGGCAGGGTATAAGGAATGAAAAACTGTTTTTT.